This TCR beta chain originates from a study of shared clonotypes between healthy human individuals. Naive CD8 isolation took CD45RO-negative cells positively selected for CCR7 and excluded terminally differentiated effector memory CD45RA+ cells. Study conclusions and caveats: Non-shared clonotypes were found to have lower generation probabilities than the clonotypes that were shared by all four of the sorted-subset donors. Sorted-subset sequencing was shown by rarefaction to be incomplete despite large depth.

Source study methods: For the immunoSEQ data, sequences were junction-only without quality scores, so filtering differed. Method: immunoSEQ multiplex PCR; TCRdb's copy keeps in-frame clones and lacks some. The D gene and trimming were derived from the DNA, and the V and J assignments and clone size from that table. The table records about 2.2 million clones, 90% to 95% of them present only once. V dropped 0 bases and J dropped 0 bases, with 6 bases sitting between them. CDR1 KGHSH and CDR2 LQKENI come from the germline V gene. CDR3 length: 15 amino acids. Points on this clone: Its antigen is unknown. The sample holds other DNA sequences that translate to the same CDR3.

The chain is built from TRBV18 and TRBJ1-3; unclear D gene. The TCR was taken from a man younger than 35 in good health. Some clones in this sample may be carry-over from other donors' samples. The material sequenced was naive CD8+ T cells from PBMCs. As DNA, the CDR3 is TGTGCCAGCTCACCACCAGGGTTCTCTGGAAACACCATATATTTT. Its protein is CASSPPGFSGNTIYF.